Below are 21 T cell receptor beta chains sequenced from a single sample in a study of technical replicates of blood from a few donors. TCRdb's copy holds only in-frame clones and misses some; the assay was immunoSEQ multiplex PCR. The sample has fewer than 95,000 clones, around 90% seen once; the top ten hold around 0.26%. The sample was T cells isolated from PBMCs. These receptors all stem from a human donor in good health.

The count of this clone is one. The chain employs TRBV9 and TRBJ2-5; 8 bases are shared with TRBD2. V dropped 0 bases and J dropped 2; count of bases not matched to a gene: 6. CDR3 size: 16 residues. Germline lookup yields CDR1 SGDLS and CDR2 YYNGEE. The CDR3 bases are TGTGCCAGCAGCGTAGAAAGGCGGGGGGATCAAGAGACCCAGTACTTC. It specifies CASSVERRGDQETQYF.

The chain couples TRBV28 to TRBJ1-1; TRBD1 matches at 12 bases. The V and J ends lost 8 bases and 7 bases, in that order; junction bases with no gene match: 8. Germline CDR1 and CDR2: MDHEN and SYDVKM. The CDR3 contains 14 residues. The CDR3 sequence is CASYFGTGGNEAFF. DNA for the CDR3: TGTGCCAGCTATTTCGGGACAGGGGGCAATGAAGCTTTCTTT.

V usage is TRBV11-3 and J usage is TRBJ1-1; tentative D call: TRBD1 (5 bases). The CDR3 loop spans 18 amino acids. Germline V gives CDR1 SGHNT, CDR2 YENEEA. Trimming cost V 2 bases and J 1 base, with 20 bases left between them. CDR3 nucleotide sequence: TGTGCCAGCAGCTTATCCATCCTAATAGGACACTCGAACACTGAAGCTTTCTTT. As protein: CASSLSILIGHSNTEAFF.

The CDR3 sequence is CASTYYRNLSYEQYF. The CDR3 region has the DNA TGTGCCAGCACGTATTACAGGAATCTAAGCTACGAGCAGTACTTC. The rearrangement links TRBV27 to TRBJ2-7, with D possibly matching TRBD1 (5 bases). V was trimmed by 7 bases and J by 3 bases, leaving 19 bases between them. Per the germline V gene, CDR1 is MNHEY and CDR2 is SMNVEV (reference sequence). The CDR3 contains 15 residues.

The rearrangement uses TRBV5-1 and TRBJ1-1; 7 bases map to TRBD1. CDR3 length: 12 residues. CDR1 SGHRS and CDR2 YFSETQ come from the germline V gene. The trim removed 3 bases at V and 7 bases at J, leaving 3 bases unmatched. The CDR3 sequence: CASSSGTVEAFF. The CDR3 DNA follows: TGCGCCAGCAGCTCCGGGACAGTTGAAGCTTTCTTT.

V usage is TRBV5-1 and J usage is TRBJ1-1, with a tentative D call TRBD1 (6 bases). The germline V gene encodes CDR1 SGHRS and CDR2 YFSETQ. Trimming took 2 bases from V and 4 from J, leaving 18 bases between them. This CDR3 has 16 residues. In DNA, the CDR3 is TGCGCCAGCAGCTTCGATGGGAGGGGGGAAAGCACTGAAGCTTTCTTT. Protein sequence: CASSFDGRGESTEAFF.

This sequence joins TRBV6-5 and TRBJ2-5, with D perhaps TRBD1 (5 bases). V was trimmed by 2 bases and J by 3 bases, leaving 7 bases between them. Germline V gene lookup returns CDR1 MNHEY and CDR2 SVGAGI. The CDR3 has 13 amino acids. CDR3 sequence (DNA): TGTGCCAGCAGTTACACAGGAGAAGAGACCCAGTACTTC. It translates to CASSYTGEETQYF.

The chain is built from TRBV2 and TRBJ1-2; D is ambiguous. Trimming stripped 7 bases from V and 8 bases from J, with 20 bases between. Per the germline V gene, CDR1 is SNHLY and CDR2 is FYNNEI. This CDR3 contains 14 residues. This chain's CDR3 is CASISVYSEGGYTF. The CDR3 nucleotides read TGTGCCAGCATCTCGGTCTACAGCGAGGGAGGCTACACCTTC.

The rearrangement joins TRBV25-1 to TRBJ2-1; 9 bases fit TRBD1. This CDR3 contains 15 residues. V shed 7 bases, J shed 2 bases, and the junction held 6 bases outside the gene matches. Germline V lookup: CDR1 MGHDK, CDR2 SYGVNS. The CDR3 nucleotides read TGTGCCAGCATCGGACAGGGGACTCCCTACAATGAGCAGTTCTTC. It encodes CASIGQGTPYNEQFF.

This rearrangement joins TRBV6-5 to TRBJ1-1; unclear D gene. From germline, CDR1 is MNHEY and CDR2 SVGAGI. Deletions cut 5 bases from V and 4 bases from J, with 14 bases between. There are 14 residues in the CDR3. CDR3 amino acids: CASSRDPRSTEAFF. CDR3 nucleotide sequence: TGTGCCAGCAGTAGAGACCCCAGGTCCACTGAAGCTTTCTTT.

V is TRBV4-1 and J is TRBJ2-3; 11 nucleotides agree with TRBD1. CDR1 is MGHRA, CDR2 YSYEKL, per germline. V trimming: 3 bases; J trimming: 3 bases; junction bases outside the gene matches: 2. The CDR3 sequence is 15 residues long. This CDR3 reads CASSHGTGGTDTQYF. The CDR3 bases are TGCGCCAGCAGCCACGGGACAGGGGGAACAGATACGCAGTATTTT.

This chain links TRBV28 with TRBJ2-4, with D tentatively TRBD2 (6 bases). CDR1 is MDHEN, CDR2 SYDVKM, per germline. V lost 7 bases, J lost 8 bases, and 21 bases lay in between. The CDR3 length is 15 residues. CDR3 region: CASTTSGAPGDIQYF. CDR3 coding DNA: TGTGCCAGCACGACTTCGGGCGCGCCGGGGGACATTCAGTACTTC.

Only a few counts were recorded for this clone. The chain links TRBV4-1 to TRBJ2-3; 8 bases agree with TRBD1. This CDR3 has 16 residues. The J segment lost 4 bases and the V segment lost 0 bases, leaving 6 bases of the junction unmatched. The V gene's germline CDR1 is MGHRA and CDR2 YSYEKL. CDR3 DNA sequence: TGCGCCAGCAGCCAAGAACGACAGGGGTCCCCAGATACGCAGTATTTT. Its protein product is CASSQERQGSPDTQYF.

CDR3 loop: CSVVLAGDWYEQYF. CDR3 DNA sequence: TGCAGCGTTGTACTAGCGGGAGATTGGTACGAGCAGTACTTC. This rearrangement joins TRBV29-1 to TRBJ2-7, with 11 positions matching TRBD2. The V gene end was trimmed by 4 bases and the J gene end by 4 bases; junction bases not matched to a gene: 6. Germline CDR1 reads SQVTM; CDR2 reads ANQGSEA. The CDR3 covers 14 residues.

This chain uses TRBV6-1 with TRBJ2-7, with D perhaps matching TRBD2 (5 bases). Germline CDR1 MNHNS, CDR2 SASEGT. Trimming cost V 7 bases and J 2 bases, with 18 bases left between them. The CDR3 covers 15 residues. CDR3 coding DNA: TGTGCCAGCAAGGAGGCAGCCGGACCAGCCTACGAGCAGTACTTC. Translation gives CASKEAAGPAYEQYF.

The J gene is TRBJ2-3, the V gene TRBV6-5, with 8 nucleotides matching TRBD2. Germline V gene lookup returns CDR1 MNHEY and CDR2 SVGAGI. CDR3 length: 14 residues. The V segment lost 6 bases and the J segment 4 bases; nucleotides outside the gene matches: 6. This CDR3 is CASRSSGSPDTQYF. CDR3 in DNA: TGTGCCAGCAGGTCCAGCGGGAGCCCAGATACGCAGTATTTT.

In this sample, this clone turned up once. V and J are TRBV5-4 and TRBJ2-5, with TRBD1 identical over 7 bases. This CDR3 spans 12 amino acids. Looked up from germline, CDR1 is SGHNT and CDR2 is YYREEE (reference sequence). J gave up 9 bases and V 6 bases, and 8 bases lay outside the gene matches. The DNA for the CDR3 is TGTGCCAGCATCGACAGGGAAATGGCCCAGTACTTC. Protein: CASIDREMAQYF.

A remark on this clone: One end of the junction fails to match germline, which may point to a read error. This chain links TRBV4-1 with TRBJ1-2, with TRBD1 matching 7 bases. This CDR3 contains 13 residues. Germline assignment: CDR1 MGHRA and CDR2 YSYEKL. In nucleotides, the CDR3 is TGCGCCAGCCGGCAGATGGGGGTAGGGGGCGCAGCCTTC. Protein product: CASRQMGVGGAAF.

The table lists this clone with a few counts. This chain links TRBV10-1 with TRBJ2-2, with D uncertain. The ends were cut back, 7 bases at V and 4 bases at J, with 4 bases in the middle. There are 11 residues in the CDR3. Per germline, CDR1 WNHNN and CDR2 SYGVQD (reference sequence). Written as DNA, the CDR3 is TGCGCCAGCAAAGCCACCGGGGAGCTGTTTTTT. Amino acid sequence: CASKATGELFF.

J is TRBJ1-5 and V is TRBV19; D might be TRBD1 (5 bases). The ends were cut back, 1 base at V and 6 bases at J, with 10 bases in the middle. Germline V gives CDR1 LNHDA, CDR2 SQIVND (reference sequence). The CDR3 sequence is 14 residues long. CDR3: CASSIVGQGQPQHF. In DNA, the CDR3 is TGTGCCAGTAGTATAGTGGGGCAGGGTCAGCCCCAGCATTTT.

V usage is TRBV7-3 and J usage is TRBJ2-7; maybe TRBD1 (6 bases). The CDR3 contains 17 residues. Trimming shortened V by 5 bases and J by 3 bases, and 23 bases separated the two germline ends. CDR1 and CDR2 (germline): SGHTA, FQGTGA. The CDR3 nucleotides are TGTGCCAGCAGCGACCGCAGGGGAACCACCCAATTCTACGAGCAGTACTTC. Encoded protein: CASSDRRGTTQFYEQYF.